This T cell receptor beta chain was sequenced in a study of regulatory T cells in long-lasting Graves disease. Investigators prepared the TCR beta libraries by applying iRepertoire HTBI primers and Arm-PCR of CDR3 regions. TCRdb reanalysed the multiplex PCR reads using MiXCR and keeps one entry per CDR3 protein. The data show more than 400,000 distinct CDR3 sequences, about 15% seen once. Time point reported: newly diagnosed GD, antithyroid drugs for less than 3 months. Extracted PBMC RNA gave rise to the TCR library. This clonotype was seen at least ten times. The V segment lost 0 bases and the J segment 6 bases; nucleotides outside the gene matches: 5. The CDR3 is 14 amino acids. CDR1 is KGHSH, CDR2 LQKENI, per germline. The data also belong to a second study, concerning T cells in Graves' hyperthyroidism and ophthalmopathy. That investigation notes: Diagnoses were made from clinical symptoms, serum measures (thyroxine and TRAb), thyroid ultrasound and orbital computed tomography. When the TCR CDR3 underwent first-round RT-PCR, the HTBI primer set was used. Blood also held most thyroid clonotypes expanded beyond 0.001.

This TCR was recovered from a woman in her 30s with Graves disease. The sequences come from peripheral blood mononuclear cells (PBMCs), collected at new diagnosis, from a patient treated with antithyroid drugs. The V gene is TRBV18, the J gene TRBJ2-7; 7 bases map to TRBD2. CDR3 nucleotide sequence: TGTGCCAGCTCACCACCAGCGGGAACTGGCGAGCAGTACTTC. It codes for CASSPPAGTGEQYF.